Detailed here is one T cell receptor (beta chain). Trimming removed 6 bases from V and 2 bases from J, with 11 bases in between. The CDR3 is made up of 14 amino acids. Germline CDR1 and CDR2: MNHEY and SVGAGI. TCRdb's table, derived via immunoSEQ multiplex PCR, lists solely in-frame clones and lacks some. This sample has around 130,000 clones, with 88% found just once. These data come from a study of PD-1 blockade in mismatch repair-deficient tumors. Across the whole study: All were previously treated, progressing patients with eleven to twelve mismatch repair-deficient cancer types.

A few pembrolizumab responders had their TCRs sequenced. This receptor was identified in an adult with mismatch repair-deficient cancer. The material sequenced was peripheral blood, taken about 17 months after starting pembrolizumab. The chain recombines TRBV6-5 with TRBJ1-3; no clear D gene. The CDR3 DNA sequence: TGTGCCAGCAGACGCGGACTTGCTGGAAACACCATATATTTT. This gives the protein CASRRGLAGNTIYF.